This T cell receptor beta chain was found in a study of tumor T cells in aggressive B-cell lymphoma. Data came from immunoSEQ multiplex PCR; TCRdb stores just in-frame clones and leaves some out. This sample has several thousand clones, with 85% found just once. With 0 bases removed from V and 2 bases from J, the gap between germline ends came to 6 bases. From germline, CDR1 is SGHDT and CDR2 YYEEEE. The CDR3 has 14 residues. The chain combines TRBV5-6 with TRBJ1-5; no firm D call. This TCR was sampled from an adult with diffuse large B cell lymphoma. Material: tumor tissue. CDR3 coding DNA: TGTGCCAGCAGCTTGGGGGGAGGCAATCAGCCCCAGCATTTT. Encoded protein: CASSLGGGNQPQHF.